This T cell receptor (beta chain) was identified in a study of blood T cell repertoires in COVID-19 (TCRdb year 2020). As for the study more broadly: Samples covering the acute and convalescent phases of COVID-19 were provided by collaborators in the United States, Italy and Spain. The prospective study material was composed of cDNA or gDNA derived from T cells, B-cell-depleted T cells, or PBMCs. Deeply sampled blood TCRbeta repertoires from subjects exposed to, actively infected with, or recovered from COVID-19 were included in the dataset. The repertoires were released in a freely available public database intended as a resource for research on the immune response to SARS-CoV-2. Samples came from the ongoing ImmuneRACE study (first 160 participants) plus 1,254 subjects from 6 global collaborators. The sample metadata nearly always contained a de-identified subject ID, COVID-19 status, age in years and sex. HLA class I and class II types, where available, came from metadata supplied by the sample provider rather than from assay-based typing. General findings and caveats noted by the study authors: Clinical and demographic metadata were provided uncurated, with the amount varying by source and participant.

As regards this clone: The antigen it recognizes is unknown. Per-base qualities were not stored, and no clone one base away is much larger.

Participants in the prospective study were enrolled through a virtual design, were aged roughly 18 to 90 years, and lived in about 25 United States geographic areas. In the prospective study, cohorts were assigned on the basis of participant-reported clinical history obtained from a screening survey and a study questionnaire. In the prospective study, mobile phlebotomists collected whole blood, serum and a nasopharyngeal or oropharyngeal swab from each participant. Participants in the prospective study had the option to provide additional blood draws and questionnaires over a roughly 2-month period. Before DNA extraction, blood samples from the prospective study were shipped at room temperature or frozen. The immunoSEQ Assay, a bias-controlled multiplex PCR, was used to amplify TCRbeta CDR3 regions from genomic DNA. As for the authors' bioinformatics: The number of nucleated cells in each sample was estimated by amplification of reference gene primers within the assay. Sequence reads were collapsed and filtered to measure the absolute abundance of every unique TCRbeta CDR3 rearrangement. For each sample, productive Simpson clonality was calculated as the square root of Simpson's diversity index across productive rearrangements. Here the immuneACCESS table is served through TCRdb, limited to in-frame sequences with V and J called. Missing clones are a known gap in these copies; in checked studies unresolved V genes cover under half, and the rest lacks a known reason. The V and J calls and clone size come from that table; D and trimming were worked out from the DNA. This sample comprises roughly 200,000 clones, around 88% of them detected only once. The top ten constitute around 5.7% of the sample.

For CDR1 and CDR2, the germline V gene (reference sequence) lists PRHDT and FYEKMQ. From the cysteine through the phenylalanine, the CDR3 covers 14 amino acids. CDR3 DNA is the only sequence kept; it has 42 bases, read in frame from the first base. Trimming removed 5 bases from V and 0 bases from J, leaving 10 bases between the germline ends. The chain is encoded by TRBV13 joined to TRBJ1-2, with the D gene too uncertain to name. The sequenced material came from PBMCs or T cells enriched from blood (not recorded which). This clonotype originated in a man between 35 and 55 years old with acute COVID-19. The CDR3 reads CASSPGGSNYGYTF. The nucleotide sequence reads TGTGCCAGCAGCCCCGGCGGTTCTAACTATGGCTACACCTTC. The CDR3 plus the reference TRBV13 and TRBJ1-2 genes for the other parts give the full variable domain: AAGVIQSPRHLIKEKRETATLKCYPIPRHDTVYWYQQGPGQDPQFLISFYEKMQSDKGSIPDRFSAQQFSDYHSELNMSSLELGDSALYFCASSPGGSNYGYTFGSGTRLTVV.